This TCR beta chain originates from a study of T cells in Graves' hyperthyroidism and ophthalmopathy. The TCR beta CDR3 regions underwent amplification using RNA transcripts as the source. Researchers ran a first-round RT-PCR on the TCR CDR3 using the HTBI primer set. TCRdb re-called the multiplex PCR reads through MiXCR, storing one row per CDR3 protein. The sample includes 550,000 to 600,000 distinct CDR3 sequences, 14% of them seen just once. This clonotype occurred many times. The CDR3 loop spans 15 amino acids. Trimming cost V 5 bases and J 1 base, with 13 bases left between them. The V gene's germline CDR1 is SGHTA and CDR2 FQGTGA.

The chain links TRBV7-3 to TRBJ2-3, with D possibly TRBD2 on 6 matching bases. The receptor's source is a woman aged 18-29 years with Graves' ophthalmopathy. Sequencing was carried out using blood. For the CDR3, the DNA is TGTGCCAGCAGCCCTGGAGGAGGGGGCACAGATACGCAGTATTTT. Amino acids: CASSPGGGGTDTQYF.